This entry features one T cell receptor beta chain sequence. Its cognate antigen has yet to be identified. No much larger clone exists at a distance of one base, and base qualities are not known. The source of the sample is a study of OX40 agonist ivuxolimab in advanced cancers. Turning to the overall study: Ivuxolimab was an agonistic, fully human IgG2 monoclonal antibody directed against OX40 (CD134), a costimulatory receptor. Intravenous ivuxolimab was administered to patients every 2 weeks at six dose levels: 0.01, 0.1, 0.3, 1.5, 3 and 10 mg/kg. Of the roughly 52 dose-escalation patients, hepatocellular carcinoma was present in around 20, melanoma in roughly 15, renal cell carcinoma in 9 and head and neck cancer in 9. In the dose-escalation cohort, about four fifths of patients were male, and the mean age was approximately 60 years with a range of roughly 20 to 85. Patients were allowed to have had prior anti-PD-1, anti-PD-L1 or anti-CTLA-4 therapy, and approximately 40% of the dose-escalation patients had been treated with checkpoint inhibitors. Partial responses occurred in three dose-escalation patients, of whom one had hepatocellular carcinoma and two had cutaneous melanoma. Peripheral TCRbeta sequencing was intended to test whether TCR sequence diversity was altered and clonal T-cell expansion was caused by ivuxolimab. The monotherapy dose-escalation portion (N of about 50 patients) of the phase I ivuxolimab trial is reported in the paper. Points the paper makes about the study in general: Low levels of normalized T-cell clonal expansion were also seen in some patients who did not respond. In the 0.1-3.0 mg/kg groups, partial responders were among the patients with the lowest normalized peripheral clonal expansion, particularly in CD8+ T cells. After ivuxolimab, more expanded clones were found on average in CD8+ T cells than in CD4+ T cells. Clonal expansion of both CD4+ and CD8+ blood T cells was observed from baseline to week 6 at doses 0.1 to 3.0 mg/kg. Which antigens the clonally expanded peripheral T cells were specific for was not determined.

Trimming removed 5 bases from V and 3 bases from J; the gene matches leave 8 bases unexplained. The CDR3 sequence holds 18 residues, the cysteine and phenylalanine included. Only CDR3 DNA remains: 54 bases, in frame from the first base. The CDR1 and CDR2 encoded by the germline V gene are SGHAT and FQNNGV. The trial excluded patients who had a history of autoimmune disease or who were on systemic immunosuppression. Peripheral blood for TCR sequencing was collected from all dose cohorts at baseline, on cycle 4 day 1, and on cycle 7 day 1. Samples came from an open-label, multicenter, first-in-human phase I dose-escalation trial of ivuxolimab. Adults with locally advanced or metastatic melanoma, renal cell, hepatocellular, or head and neck squamous cell carcinoma were enrolled in the trial. Before TCR sequencing, CD4+ T cells and CD8+ T cells were sorted from peripheral blood as separate populations.

For sequencing of the TCRbeta CDR3 region, genomic DNA was extracted from the sorted cells. The immunoSEQ Assay was used for sequencing of TCRbeta CDR3 regions. In its TCRdb copy, this immuneACCESS table keeps in-frame sequences only and misses some clones. Where compared with another copy, unresolved V genes explain less than half of these, and the others have no known cause. This sample gives about 65,000 clones in total; roughly 84% of them show up just once. 0.3% to 0.45% of the sample is in the top ten clones. The rearrangement combines TRBV11-2 with TRBJ2-1; TRBD2 matches 15 bases in the middle. Sequenced here: CD4+ or CD8+ T cells sorted from blood, sampled in a trial of the OX40 agonist ivuxolimab. The clonotype originates from an adult with an advanced solid tumor such as melanoma, head and neck, liver or kidney cancer. The bases are TGTGCCAGCAGCCTCGGACTAGCGGGGGGGGCTAACTACAATGAGCAGTTCTTC. Its translation reads: CASSLGLAGGANYNEQFF.